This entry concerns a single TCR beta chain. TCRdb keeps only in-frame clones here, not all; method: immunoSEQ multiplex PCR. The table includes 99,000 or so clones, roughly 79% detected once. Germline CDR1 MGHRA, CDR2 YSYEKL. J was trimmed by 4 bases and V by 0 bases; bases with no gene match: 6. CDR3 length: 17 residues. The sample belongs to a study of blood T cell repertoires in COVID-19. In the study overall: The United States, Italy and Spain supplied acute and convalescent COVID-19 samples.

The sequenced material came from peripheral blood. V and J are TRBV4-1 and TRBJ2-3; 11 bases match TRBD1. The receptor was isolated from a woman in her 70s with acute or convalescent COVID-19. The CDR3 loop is CASSQDLGQGGSDTQYF. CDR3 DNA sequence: TGCGCCAGCAGCCAAGATCTGGGACAGGGGGGTTCAGATACGCAGTATTTT.